The T cell receptor (beta chain) under discussion was sequenced for a study of T cell repertoires in cytomegalovirus infection. Across the whole study: Selection of CMV epitopes for the study included recently identified HLA-C-restricted and well-studied HLA-B-restricted ones. Public TCR beta signature analysis indicated the presence of both CMV infection and matching HLA type. The study, taken as a whole, reports: HLA-C-restricted CMV clonotypes gave the most frequent clonotype in two of eight donors. Of the TCR beta families, the public ones yielded a cumulative frequency that identified carriers of CMV plus the relevant HLA.

The germline V gene has CDR1 LNHDA and CDR2 SQIVND (reference sequence). The CDR3 sequence is 18 residues long. V shed 3 bases, J shed 4 bases, and the junction held 12 bases outside the gene matches. As to this clonotype: Its antigen is not known.

MiXCR, applied by TCRdb to the reads, yields one record per CDR3 protein. The table has more than 75,000 distinct CDR3 sequences, approximately 32% seen once. This clonotype originated in a human donor in good health (CMV status not recorded). Some clones in this sample may be carry-over from other donors' samples. The chain recombines TRBV19 with TRBJ2-1; 10 nucleotides agree with TRBD2. Sequenced here: CD8+ T cells from cultured PBMCs, sampled from culture after CMV antigen stimulation. CDR3 loop: CASSISPSGGPRYNEQFF. The CDR3 DNA reads TGTGCCAGTAGTATCTCCCCTAGCGGGGGCCCTCGGTACAATGAGCAGTTCTTC.